The 4 T cell receptor beta chains reported below all come from one sample, sequenced in a study of blood T cell repertoires in COVID-19. Libraries were prepared by immunoSEQ multiplex PCR; TCRdb keeps only in-frame clonotypes and omits some of them. The sample holds approximately 200,000 clones, roughly 80% seen once. The material sequenced was peripheral blood. These receptor sequences come from a woman in her twenties or thirties with acute or convalescent COVID-19.

V usage is TRBV18 and J usage is TRBJ1-1; 9 bases map to TRBD1. CDR1 KGHSH and CDR2 LQKENI come from the germline V gene. The CDR3 extends over 16 amino acids. V lost 4 bases to trimming and J lost 0 bases; unmatched junction nucleotides: 6. The CDR3 sequence: CASSRTGGGMNTEAFF. The CDR3 coding sequence is TGTGCCAGCTCACGAACAGGGGGCGGAATGAACACTGAAGCTTTCTTT.

The chain links TRBV7-2 to TRBJ2-7; 10 nucleotides agree with TRBD2. CDR3 length: 14 amino acids. Per germline, CDR1 SGHTA and CDR2 FQGNSA. The junction had 3 bases not matched to a gene; V was cut back by 5 bases and J by 2 bases. The CDR3 here is CASSPSGGAYEQYF. CDR3 nucleotide sequence: TGTGCCAGCAGCCCGAGCGGGGGGGCCTACGAGCAGTACTTC.

This clone was picked up a small number of times. The chain has TRBV15 and TRBJ1-5; weak D call: TRBD1 (5 bases). Germline CDR1 LNHNV, CDR2 YYDKDF (reference sequence). V gave up 5 bases and J gave up 1 base, with 9 bases separating them. This CDR3 spans 14 amino acids. CDR3 protein: CATSARGSNQPQHF. The CDR3 region has the DNA TGTGCCACCAGCGCCCGGGGGAGCAATCAGCCCCAGCATTTT.

Turning to this clone: Other DNA sequences in this specimen translate into the identical CDR3. J is TRBJ2-7 and V is TRBV9; weak D call: TRBD1 (5 bases). Trimming took off 0 bases at V and 1 base at J, with 11 bases between the two ends. The CDR3 is 15 amino acids. Looked up from germline, CDR1 is SGDLS and CDR2 is YYNGEE. The CDR3 spells CASSVAGQGSYEQYF. The CDR3 nucleotides read TGTGCCAGCAGCGTAGCTGGGCAGGGATCCTACGAGCAGTACTTC.